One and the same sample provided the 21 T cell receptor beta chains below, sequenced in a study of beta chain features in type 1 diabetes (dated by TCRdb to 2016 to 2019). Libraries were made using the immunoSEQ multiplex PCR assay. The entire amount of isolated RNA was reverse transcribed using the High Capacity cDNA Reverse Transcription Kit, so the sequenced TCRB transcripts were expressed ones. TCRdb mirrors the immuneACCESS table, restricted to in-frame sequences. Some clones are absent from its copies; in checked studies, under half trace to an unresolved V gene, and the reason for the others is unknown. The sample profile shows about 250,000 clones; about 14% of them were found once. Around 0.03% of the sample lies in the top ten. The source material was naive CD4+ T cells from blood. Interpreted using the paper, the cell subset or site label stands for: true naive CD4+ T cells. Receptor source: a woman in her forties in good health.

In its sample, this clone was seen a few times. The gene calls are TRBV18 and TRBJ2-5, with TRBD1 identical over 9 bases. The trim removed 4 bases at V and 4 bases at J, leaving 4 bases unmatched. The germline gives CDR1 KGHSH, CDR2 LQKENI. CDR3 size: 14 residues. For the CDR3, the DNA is TGTGCCAGCTCACGTACAGGGGGCCGAGAGACCCAGTACTTC. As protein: CASSRTGGRETQYF.

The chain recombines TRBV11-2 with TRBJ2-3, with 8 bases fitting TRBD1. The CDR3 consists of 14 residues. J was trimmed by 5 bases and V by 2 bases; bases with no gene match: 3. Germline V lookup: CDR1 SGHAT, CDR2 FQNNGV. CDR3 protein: CASSLLTGGDTQYF. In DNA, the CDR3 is TGTGCCAGCAGCTTATTAACAGGGGGAGATACGCAGTATTTT.

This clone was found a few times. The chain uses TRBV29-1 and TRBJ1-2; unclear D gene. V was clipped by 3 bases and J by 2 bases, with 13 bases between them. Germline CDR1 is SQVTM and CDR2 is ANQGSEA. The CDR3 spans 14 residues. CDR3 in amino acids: CSVDIGRGNYGYTF. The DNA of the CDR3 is TGCAGCGTTGACATAGGACGGGGAAACTATGGCTACACCTTC.

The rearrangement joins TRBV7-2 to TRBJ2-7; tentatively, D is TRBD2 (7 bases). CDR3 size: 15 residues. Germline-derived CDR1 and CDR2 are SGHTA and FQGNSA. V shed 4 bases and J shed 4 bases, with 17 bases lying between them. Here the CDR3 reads CASSYRRGGGYEQYF. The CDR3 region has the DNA TGTGCCAGCAGCTATCGTAGGGGGGGCGGATACGAGCAGTACTTC.

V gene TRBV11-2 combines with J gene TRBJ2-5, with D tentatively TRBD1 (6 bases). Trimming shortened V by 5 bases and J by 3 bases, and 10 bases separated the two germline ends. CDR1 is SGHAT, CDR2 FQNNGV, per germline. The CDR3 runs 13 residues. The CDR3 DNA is TGTGCCAGCAGCACCCACAGGGAAGAGACCCAGTACTTC. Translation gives CASSTHREETQYF.

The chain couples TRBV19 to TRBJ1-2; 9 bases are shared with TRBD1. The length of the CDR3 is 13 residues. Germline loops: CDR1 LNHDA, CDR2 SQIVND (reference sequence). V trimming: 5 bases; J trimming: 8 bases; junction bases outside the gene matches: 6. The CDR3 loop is CASSGGQGRGYTF. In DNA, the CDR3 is TGTGCCAGTAGTGGGGGACAGGGACGCGGCTACACCTTC.

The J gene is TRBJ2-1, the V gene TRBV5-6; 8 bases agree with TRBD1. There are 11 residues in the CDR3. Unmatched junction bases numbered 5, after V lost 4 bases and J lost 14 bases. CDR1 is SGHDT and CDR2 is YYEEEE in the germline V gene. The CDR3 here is CASSRGQGEFF. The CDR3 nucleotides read TGTGCCAGCAGCCGAGGACAGGGTGAGTTCTTC. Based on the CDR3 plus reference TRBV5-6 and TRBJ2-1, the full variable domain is DAGVTQSPTHLIKTRGQQVTLRCSPKSGHDTVSWYQQALGQGPQFIFQYYEEEERQRGNFPDRFSGHQFPNYSSELNVNALLLGDSALYLCASSRGQGEFFGPGTRLTVL.

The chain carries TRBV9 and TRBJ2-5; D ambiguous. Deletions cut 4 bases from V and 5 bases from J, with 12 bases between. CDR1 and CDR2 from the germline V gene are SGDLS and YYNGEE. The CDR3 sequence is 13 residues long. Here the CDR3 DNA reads TGTGCCAGCAGCCCCCCGAGTCTGGAGACCCAGTACTTC. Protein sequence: CASSPPSLETQYF.

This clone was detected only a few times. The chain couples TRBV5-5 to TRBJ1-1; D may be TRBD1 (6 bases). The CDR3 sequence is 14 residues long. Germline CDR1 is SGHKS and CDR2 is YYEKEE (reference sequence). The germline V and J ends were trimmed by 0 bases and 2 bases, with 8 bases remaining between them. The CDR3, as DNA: TGTGCCAGCAGCTTGGTCAGGGGAAACACTGAAGCTTTCTTT. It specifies CASSLVRGNTEAFF.

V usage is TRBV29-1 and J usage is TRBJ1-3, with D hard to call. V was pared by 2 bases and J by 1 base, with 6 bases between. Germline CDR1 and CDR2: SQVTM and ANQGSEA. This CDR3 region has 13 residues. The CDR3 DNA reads TGCAGCGTTGAAAGAGAGTCTGGAAACACCATATATTTT. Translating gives CSVERESGNTIYF.

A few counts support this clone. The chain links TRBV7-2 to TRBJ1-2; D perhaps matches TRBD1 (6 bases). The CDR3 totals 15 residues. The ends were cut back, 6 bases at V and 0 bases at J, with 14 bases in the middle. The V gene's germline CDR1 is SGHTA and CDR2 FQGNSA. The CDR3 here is CASSPDRTSNYGYTF. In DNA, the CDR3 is TGTGCCAGCAGTCCCGACAGGACTTCTAACTATGGCTACACCTTC.

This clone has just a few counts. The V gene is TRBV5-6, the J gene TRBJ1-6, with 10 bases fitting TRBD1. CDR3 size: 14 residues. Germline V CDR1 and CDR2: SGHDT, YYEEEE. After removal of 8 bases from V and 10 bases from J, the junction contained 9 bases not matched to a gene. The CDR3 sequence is CASGAGQGRSPLHF. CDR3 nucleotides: TGTGCCAGTGGCGCGGGACAGGGGCGATCACCCCTCCACTTT.

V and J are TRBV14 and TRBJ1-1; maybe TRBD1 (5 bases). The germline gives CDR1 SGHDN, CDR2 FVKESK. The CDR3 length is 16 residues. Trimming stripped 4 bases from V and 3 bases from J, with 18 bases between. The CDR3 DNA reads TGTGCCAGCAGCCCACACAGTCGGGGGAGGGACACTGAAGCTTTCTTT. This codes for CASSPHSRGRDTEAFF.

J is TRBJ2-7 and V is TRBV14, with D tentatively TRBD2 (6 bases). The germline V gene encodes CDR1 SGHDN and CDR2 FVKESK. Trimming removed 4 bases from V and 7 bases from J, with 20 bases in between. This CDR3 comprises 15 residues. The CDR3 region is CASSLLGRFPREQYF. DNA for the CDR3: TGTGCCAGCAGCCTCCTGGGGAGGTTCCCGCGGGAGCAGTACTTC.

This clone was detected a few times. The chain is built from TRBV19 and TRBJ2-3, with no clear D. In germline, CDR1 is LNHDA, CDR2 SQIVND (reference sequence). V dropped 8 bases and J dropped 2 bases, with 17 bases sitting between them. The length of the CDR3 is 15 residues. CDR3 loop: CASSARAITTDTQYF. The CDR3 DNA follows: TGTGCCAGTTCCGCTCGCGCGATAACCACAGATACGCAGTATTTT.

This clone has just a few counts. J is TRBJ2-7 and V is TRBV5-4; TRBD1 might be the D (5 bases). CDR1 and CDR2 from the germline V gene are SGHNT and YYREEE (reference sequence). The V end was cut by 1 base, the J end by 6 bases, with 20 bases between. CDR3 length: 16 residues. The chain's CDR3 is CASSLNQGDLGFEQYF. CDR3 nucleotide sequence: TGTGCCAGCAGCTTGAATCAAGGGGATCTTGGATTCGAGCAGTACTTC.

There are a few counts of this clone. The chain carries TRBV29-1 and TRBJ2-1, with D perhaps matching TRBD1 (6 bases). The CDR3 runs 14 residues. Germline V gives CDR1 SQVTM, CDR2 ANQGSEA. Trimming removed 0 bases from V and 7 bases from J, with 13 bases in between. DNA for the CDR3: TGCAGCGTTGAAGATACAGGGCGACAAAATGAGCAGTTCTTC. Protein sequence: CSVEDTGRQNEQFF.

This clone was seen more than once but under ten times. The CDR3 is CASRATGGGLTNEKLFF. DNA of the CDR3: TGTGCCAGCAGGGCTACAGGGGGAGGGTTAACTAATGAAAAACTGTTTTTT. The chain recombines TRBV2 with TRBJ1-4, with 8 positions matching TRBD1. The length of the CDR3 is 17 residues. Per germline, CDR1 SNHLY and CDR2 FYNNEI. V was pared by 6 bases and J by 1 base, with 10 bases of the junction left unmatched. Supplemented by reference TRBV2 and TRBJ1-4, the full variable domain reads EPEVTQTPSHQVTQMGQEVILRCVPISNHLYFYWYRQILGQKVEFLVSFYNNEISEKSEIFDDQFSVERPDGSNFTLKIRSTKLEDSAMYFCASRATGGGLTNEKLFFGSGTQLSVL.

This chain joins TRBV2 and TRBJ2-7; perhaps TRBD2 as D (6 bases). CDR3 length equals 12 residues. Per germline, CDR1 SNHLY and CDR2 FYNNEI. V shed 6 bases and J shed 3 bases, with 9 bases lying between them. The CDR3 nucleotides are TGTGCCAGCAGCGAGGGAGGCTACGAGCAGTACTTC. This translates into CASSEGGYEQYF.

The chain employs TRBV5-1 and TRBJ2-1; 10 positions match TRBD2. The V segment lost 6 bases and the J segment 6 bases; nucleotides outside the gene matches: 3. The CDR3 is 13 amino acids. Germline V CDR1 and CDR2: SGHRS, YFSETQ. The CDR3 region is CASKTSGSNEQFF. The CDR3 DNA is TGCGCCAGCAAGACTAGCGGGTCCAATGAGCAGTTCTTC.

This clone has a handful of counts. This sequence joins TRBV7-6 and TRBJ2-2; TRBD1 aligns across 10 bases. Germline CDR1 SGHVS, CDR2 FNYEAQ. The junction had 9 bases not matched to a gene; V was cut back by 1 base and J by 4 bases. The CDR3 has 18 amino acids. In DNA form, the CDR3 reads TGTGCCAGCAGCTTAGACCCGGGGACAGGGGACCCCACCGGGGAGCTGTTTTTT. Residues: CASSLDPGTGDPTGELFF.